This T cell receptor beta chain was identified in a study of OX40 agonist ivuxolimab in advanced cancers. In the study overall: The dose of intravenous ivuxolimab that patients received every 2 weeks ranged from 0.01 to 10 mg/kg. Study findings and constraints: Circulating CD4+ and CD8+ T cells showed clonal expansion by week 6 at 0.1 to 3.0 mg/kg. Nonresponders included some who also had low normalized T-cell clonal expansion.

Peripheral blood came from all dose cohorts at three timepoints. Details on this clone: The antigen is undetermined.

The data were produced by immunoSEQ multiplex PCR, yet TCRdb's version contains in-frame clones alone and is incomplete. Of several thousand clones in the sample, 70% to 90% were seen once. Sequenced here: CD4+ or CD8+ T cells sorted from blood, sampled in a trial of the OX40 agonist ivuxolimab. The origin of this receptor is an adult with an advanced solid tumor such as melanoma, head and neck, liver or kidney cancer.

The CDR3 nucleotides read TGTGCCAGCAGTCGGTACCGGGACCAACGAGATGGCTACACCTTC. This encodes CASSRYRDQRDGYTF. This chain links TRBV27 with TRBJ1-2; TRBD1 is a possible D gene (5 bases). The CDR3 covers 15 residues. V was trimmed by 5 bases and J by 6 bases, leaving 19 bases between them. The germline CDR1 and CDR2 sequences are MNHEY and SMNVEV (reference sequence).